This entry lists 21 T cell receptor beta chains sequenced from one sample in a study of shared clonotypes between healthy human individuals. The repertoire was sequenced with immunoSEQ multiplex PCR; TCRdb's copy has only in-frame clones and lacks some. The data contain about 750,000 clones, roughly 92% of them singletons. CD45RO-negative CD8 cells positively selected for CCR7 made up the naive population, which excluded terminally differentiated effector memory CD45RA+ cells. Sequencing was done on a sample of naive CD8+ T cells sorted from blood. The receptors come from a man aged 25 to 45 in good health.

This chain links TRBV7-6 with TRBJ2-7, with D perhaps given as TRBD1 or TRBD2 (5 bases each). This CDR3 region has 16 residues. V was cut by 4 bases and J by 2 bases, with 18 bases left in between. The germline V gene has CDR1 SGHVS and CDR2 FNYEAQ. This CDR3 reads CASSSLMTGPAYEQYF. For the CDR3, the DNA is TGTGCCAGCAGCTCTCTTATGACGGGGCCGGCCTACGAGCAGTACTTC.

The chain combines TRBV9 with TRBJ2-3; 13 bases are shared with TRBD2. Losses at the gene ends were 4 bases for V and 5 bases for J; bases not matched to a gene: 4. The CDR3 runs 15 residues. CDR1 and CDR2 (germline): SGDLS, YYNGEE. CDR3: CASSIGTSGIDTQYF. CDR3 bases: TGTGCCAGCAGCATTGGGACTAGCGGGATAGATACGCAGTATTTT.

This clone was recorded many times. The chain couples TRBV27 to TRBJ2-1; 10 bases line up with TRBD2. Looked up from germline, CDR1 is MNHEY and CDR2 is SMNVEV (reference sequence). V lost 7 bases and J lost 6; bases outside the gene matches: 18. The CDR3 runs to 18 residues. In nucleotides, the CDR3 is TGTGCCAGCACCAGGGTGAGGGAGGCTAGCGGGAGTCTCAATGAGCAGTTCTTC. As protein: CASTRVREASGSLNEQFF.

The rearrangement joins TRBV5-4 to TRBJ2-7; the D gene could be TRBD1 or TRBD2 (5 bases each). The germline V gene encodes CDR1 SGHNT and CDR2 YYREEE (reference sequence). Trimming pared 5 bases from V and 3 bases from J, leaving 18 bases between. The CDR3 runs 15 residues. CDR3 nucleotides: TGTGCCAGCAGTCACCGGGACGCGGCCGTCTACGAGCAGTACTTC. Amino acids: CASSHRDAAVYEQYF.

The CDR3 reads CASSQESGMGSYEQYF. The DNA of the CDR3 is TGTGCCAGCAGCCAAGAAAGCGGGATGGGCTCCTACGAGCAGTACTTC. V gene TRBV4-2 combines with J gene TRBJ2-7; TRBD2 agrees at 7 bases. The CDR3 has 16 residues. The V gene end was trimmed by 0 bases and the J gene end by 0 bases; junction bases not matched to a gene: 5. The V gene's germline CDR1 is LGHNA and CDR2 YNFKEQ.

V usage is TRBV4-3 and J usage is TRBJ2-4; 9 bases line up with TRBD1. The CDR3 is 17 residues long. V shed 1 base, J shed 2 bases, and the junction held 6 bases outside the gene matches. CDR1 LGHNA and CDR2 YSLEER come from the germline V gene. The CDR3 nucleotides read TGCGCCAGCAGCCAAGGGATTGGGACAGGGTCCAAAAACATTCAGTACTTC. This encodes CASSQGIGTGSKNIQYF.

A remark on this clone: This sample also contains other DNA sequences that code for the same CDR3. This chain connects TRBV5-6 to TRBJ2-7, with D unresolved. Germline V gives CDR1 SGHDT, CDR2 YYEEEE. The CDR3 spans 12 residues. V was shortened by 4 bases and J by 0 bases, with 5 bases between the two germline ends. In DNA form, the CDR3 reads TGTGCCAGCAGCCTAAGCTCCTACGAGCAGTACTTC. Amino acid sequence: CASSLSSYEQYF.

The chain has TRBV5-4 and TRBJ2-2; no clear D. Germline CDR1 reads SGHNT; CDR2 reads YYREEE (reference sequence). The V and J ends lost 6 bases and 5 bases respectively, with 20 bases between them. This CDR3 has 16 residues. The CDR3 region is CASKRDVRMSTGELFF. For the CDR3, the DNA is TGTGCCAGCAAGCGAGATGTCCGGATGAGTACCGGGGAGCTGTTTTTT. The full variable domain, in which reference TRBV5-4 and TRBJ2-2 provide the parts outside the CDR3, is ETGVTQSPTHLIKTRGQQVTLRCSSQSGHNTVSWYQQALGQGPQFIFQYYREEENGRGNFPPRFSGLQFPNYSSELNVNALELDDSALYLCASKRDVRMSTGELFFGEGSRLTVL.

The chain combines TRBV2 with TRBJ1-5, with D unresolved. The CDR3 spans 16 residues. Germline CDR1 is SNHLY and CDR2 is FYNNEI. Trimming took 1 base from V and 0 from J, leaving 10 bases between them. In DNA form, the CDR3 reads TGTGCCAGCAGTGAAGAGGGAGTCTATAGCAATCAGCCCCAGCATTTT. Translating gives CASSEEGVYSNQPQHF. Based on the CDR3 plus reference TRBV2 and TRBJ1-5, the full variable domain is EPEVTQTPSHQVTQMGQEVILRCVPISNHLYFYWYRQILGQKVEFLVSFYNNEISEKSEIFDDQFSVERPDGSNFTLKIRSTKLEDSAMYFCASSEEGVYSNQPQHFGDGTRLSIL.

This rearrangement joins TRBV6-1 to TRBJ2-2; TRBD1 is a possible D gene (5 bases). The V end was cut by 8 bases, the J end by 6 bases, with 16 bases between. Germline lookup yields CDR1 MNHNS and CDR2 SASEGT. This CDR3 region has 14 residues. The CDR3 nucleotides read TGTGCCAGCGCTTTTAAGGGGTTTGCCGGGGAGCTGTTTTTT. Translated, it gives CASAFKGFAGELFF.

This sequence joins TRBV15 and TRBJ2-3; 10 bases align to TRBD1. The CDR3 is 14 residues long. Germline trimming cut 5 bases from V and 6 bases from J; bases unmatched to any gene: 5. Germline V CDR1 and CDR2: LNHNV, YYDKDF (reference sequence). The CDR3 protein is CATSRGQGVDTQYF. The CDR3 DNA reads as TGTGCCACCAGCCGTGGACAGGGGGTCGATACGCAGTATTTT.

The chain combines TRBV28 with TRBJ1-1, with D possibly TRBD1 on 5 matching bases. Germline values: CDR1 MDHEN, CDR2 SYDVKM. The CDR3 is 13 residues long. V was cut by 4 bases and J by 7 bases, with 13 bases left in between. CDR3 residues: CASSSPDTGEAFF. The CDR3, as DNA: TGTGCCAGCAGTTCCCCGGACACGGGTGAAGCTTTCTTT.

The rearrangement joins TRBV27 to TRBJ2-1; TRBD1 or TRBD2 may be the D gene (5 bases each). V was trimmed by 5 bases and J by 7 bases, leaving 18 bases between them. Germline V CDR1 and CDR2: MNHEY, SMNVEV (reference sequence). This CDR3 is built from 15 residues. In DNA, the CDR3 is TGTGCCAGCAGTCCCTCAGAGGGGTCAGGGAATGAGCAGTTCTTC. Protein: CASSPSEGSGNEQFF.

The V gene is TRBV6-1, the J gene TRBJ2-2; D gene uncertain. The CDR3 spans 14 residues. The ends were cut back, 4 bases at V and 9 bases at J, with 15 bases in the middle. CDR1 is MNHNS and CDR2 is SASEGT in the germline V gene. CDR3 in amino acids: CASSGPGLKRELFF. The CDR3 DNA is TGTGCCAGCAGTGGCCCGGGTCTAAAGAGGGAGCTGTTTTTT.

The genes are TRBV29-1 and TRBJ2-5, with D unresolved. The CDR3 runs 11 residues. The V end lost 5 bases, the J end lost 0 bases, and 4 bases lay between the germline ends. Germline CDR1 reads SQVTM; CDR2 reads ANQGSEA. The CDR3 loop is CSVQHQETQYF. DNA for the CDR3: TGCAGCGTTCAGCACCAAGAGACCCAGTACTTC.

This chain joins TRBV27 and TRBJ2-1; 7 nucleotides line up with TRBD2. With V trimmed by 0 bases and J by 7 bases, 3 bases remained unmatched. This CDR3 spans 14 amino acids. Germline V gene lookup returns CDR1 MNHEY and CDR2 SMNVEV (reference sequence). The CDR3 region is CASSLSRERNEQFF. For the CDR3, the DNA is TGTGCCAGCAGTTTATCGCGGGAGAGAAATGAGCAGTTCTTC.

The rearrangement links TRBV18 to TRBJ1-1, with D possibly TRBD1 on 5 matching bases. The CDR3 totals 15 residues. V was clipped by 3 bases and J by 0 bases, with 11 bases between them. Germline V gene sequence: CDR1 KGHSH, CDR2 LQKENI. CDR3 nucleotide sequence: TGTGCCAGCTCACCCCGGGACGGATTGAACACTGAAGCTTTCTTT. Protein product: CASSPRDGLNTEAFF.

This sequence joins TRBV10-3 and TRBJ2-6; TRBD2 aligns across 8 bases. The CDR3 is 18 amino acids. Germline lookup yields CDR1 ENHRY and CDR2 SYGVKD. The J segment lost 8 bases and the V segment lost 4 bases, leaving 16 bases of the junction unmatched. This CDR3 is CAISGTSGGTSRTNVLTF. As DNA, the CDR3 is TGTGCCATCAGTGGAACTAGCGGCGGCACTTCTAGAACCAACGTCCTGACTTTC.

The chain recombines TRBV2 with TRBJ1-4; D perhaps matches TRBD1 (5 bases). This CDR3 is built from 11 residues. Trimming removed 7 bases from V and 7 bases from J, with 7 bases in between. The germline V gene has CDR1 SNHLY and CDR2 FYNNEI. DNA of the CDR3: TGTGCCAGCATGGGGGGTGAAAAACTGTTTTTT. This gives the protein CASMGGEKLFF.

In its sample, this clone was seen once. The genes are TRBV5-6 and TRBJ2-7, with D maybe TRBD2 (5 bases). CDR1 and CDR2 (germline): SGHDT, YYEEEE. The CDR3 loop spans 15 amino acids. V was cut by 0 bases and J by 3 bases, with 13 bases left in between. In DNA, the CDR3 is TGTGCCAGCAGCTTGGGGCTAGCAGGTTTCTACGAGCAGTACTTC. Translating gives CASSLGLAGFYEQYF.

The CDR3 protein is CASSYTGYTDTQYF. CDR3 DNA sequence: TGTGCCAGCAGTTATACAGGGTACACAGATACGCAGTATTTT. The rearrangement links TRBV6-5 to TRBJ2-3; a possible D gene is TRBD1 (6 bases). Germline-derived CDR1 and CDR2 are MNHEY and SVGAGI. V was trimmed by 3 bases and J by 2 bases, leaving 9 bases between them. The CDR3 loop spans 14 amino acids.